There are a few counts of the clone carrying this T cell receptor beta chain. This record belongs to a study of blood T cells in healthy people across ages. Together with a sample-barcoded 5' primer, a J-beta primer mix was included in a second PCR lasting about 6 to 12 cycles. TCRdb itself ran the 5' RACE reads through MiXCR, one entry per CDR3 protein. The sample includes 550,000 to 650,000 distinct CDR3 sequences, about 28% of them seen just once. Every donor contributed roughly 10 milliliters of peripheral blood by blood draw. CDR3 length equals 15 residues. Trimming took 4 bases from V and 2 from J, leaving 15 bases between them. CDR1 and CDR2 (germline): LNHDA, SQIVND (reference sequence). This same sample was also taken into another study, of T cells of mothers and their children. That report adds: cDNA was made from all extracted RNA, 1.5 ug per 15 ul.

This clonotype was obtained from a boy aged 2 to 9 in good health. The rearrangement joins TRBV19 to TRBJ2-7; TRBD2 might be the D (6 bases). What was sequenced was blood. The CDR3 loop reads CASSRASGGTYEQYF. The CDR3 DNA reads as TGTGCCAGTAGTAGGGCCTCGGGCGGGACCTACGAGCAGTACTTC.